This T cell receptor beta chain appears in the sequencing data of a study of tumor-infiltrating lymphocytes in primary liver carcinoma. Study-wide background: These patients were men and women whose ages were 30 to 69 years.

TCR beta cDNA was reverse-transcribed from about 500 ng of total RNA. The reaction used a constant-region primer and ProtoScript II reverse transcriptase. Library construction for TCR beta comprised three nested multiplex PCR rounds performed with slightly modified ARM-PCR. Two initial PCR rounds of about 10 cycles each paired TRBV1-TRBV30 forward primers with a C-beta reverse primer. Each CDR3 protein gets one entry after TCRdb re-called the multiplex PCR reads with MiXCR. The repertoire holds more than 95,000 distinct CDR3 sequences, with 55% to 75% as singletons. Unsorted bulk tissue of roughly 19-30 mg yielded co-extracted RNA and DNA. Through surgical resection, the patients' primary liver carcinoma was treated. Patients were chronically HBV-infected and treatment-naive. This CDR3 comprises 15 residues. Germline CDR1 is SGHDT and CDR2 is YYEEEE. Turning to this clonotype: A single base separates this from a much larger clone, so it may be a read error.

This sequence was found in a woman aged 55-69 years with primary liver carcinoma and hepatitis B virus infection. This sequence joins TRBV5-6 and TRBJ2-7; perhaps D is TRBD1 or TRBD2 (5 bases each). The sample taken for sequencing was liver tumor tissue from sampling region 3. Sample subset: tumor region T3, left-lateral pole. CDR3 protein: CACSRPGPPRHEQYF. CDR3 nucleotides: TGTGCCTGCAGCCGTCCGGGACCCCCTCGCCACGAGCAGTACTTC.